Listed here are 20 T cell receptor beta chains from one sample, sequenced in a study of blood T cell repertoires in COVID-19. Method: immunoSEQ multiplex PCR; TCRdb's copy keeps in-frame clones and lacks some. The data show 200,000 to 300,000 clones, around 81% seen once. Sequenced: peripheral blood. These receptors all stem from a woman aged 55-75 years with active or convalescent COVID-19.

This clone was picked up a small number of times. The chain has TRBV9 and TRBJ2-6; tentatively, D is TRBD2 (5 bases). The length of the CDR3 is 15 residues. Germline V gene data show CDR1 as SGDLS and CDR2 as YYNGEE. The V end was cut by 3 bases, the J end by 2 bases, with 9 bases between. DNA of the CDR3: TGTGCCAGCAGCGCACTAGGCCCTGGGGCCAACGTCCTGACTTTC. This gives the protein CASSALGPGANVLTF.

The chain is built from TRBV19 and TRBJ2-2, with 8 positions matching TRBD1. Germline lookup yields CDR1 LNHDA and CDR2 SQIVND (reference sequence). The CDR3 spans 16 residues. The V and J ends lost 6 bases and 7 bases, in that order; junction bases with no gene match: 13. The CDR3 reads CASSPDRGGKGGELFF. CDR3 in DNA: TGTGCCAGTAGCCCAGACAGGGGCGGTAAAGGCGGGGAGCTGTTTTTT.

The chain employs TRBV6-5 and TRBJ1-5; 9 nucleotides agree with TRBD1. Germline lookup yields CDR1 MNHEY and CDR2 SVGAGI. The length of the CDR3 is 14 residues. V shed 5 bases, J shed 6 bases, and the junction held 5 bases outside the gene matches. The CDR3 nucleotides read TGTGCCAGCAGTCCCCGGGACAGGGTTCAGCCCCAGCATTTT. Its translation: CASSPRDRVQPQHF.

This chain links TRBV29-1 with TRBJ2-1; no firm D call. This CDR3 has 11 residues. The germline V gene has CDR1 SQVTM and CDR2 ANQGSEA. Trimming took off 5 bases at V and 3 bases at J, with 5 bases between the two ends. In DNA form, the CDR3 reads TGCAGCGTTTCCAGCTACAATGAGCAGTTCTTC. This codes for CSVSSYNEQFF.

J is TRBJ2-7 and V is TRBV7-3; TRBD2 agrees at 12 bases. J lost 4 bases, V lost 4 bases, and 8 bases had no gene match. Germline CDR1 and CDR2: SGHTA and FQGTGA. The CDR3 spans 16 residues. In nucleotides, the CDR3 is TGTGCCAGCAGCTCCCCCTCTAGCGGGAGGGGTTACGAGCAGTACTTC. It is translated as CASSSPSSGRGYEQYF.

The chain employs TRBV7-9 and TRBJ1-1; tentative D call: TRBD1 (5 bases). Trimming took 1 base from V and 11 from J, leaving 20 bases between them. Germline V gene lookup returns CDR1 SEHNR and CDR2 FQNEAQ (reference sequence). CDR3 length: 15 amino acids. In DNA form, the CDR3 reads TGTGCCAGCAGCTTAGAGGCCGGGGGAAGAGGTGGGGCTTTCTTT. Translation: CASSLEAGGRGGAFF.

V is TRBV27 and J is TRBJ2-2, with TRBD1 matching 7 bases. J lost 1 base, V lost 6 bases, and 11 bases had no gene match. This CDR3 is built from 17 residues. Germline values: CDR1 MNHEY, CDR2 SMNVEV (reference sequence). This CDR3 reads CASRRDRDRRNTGELFF. In DNA form, the CDR3 reads TGTGCCAGCAGACGCGACAGGGACCGTAGGAACACCGGGGAGCTGTTTTTT.

The V gene is TRBV11-3, the J gene TRBJ2-3; D gene ambiguous. The CDR3 loop spans 16 amino acids. The V end was cut by 5 bases, the J end by 2 bases, with 17 bases between. Germline CDR1 SGHNT, CDR2 YENEEA. CDR3 DNA: TGTGCCAGCAGCCCTGGCGTAGCAATTATCACAGATACGCAGTATTTT. This codes for CASSPGVAIITDTQYF.

The CDR3: CASSPGGIEETQYF. CDR3 coding DNA: TGTGCCAGCAGCCCGGGGGGAATAGAAGAGACCCAGTACTTC. This chain links TRBV3-1 (or the pseudogene TRBV3-2) with TRBJ2-5, with 7 nucleotides matching TRBD2. This CDR3 spans 14 amino acids. With V trimmed by 4 bases and J by 3 bases, 5 bases remained unmatched. The germline V gene encodes CDR1 LGHDT and CDR2 YNNKEL (reference sequence).

Comments on this clone: Other DNA sequences in the same sample also yield this CDR3. The chain has TRBV7-2 and TRBJ1-1; 10 bases map to TRBD1. J lost 4 bases, V lost 5 bases, and 7 bases had no gene match. Germline V lookup: CDR1 SGHTA, CDR2 FQGNSA. The CDR3 covers 15 residues. The CDR3 sequence: CASSPRQGASTEAFF. CDR3 in DNA: TGTGCCAGCAGCCCTAGACAGGGGGCGAGCACTGAAGCTTTCTTT.

V and J are TRBV19 and TRBJ2-5, with unresolved D. V gave up 3 bases and J gave up 3 bases, with 8 bases separating them. Germline V gene data show CDR1 as LNHDA and CDR2 as SQIVND (reference sequence). CDR3 length: 13 amino acids. The CDR3 loop is CASSINRKETQYF. The CDR3, as DNA: TGTGCCAGTAGTATTAACAGAAAAGAGACCCAGTACTTC.

The chain combines TRBV28 with TRBJ1-2; D gene unclear. Germline loops: CDR1 MDHEN, CDR2 SYDVKM. V lost 4 bases to trimming and J lost 7 bases, with 10 bases between them. This CDR3 has 12 residues. CDR3 bases: TGTGCCAGCAGTTCCGAGGGCTTTGGCTACACCTTC. The encoded protein is CASSSEGFGYTF.

CDR3 nucleotides: TGCGCCAGCAGTGGATCGACAGGGGGGGGGTATGGCTACACCTTC. It translates to CASSGSTGGGYGYTF. V usage is TRBV10-2 and J usage is TRBJ1-2; 9 nucleotides agree with TRBD1. V shed 4 bases and J 5 bases; nucleotides not matched to a gene: 8. Germline loops: CDR1 WSHSY, CDR2 SAAADI. The CDR3 spans 15 residues.

V gene TRBV18 combines with J gene TRBJ2-7; TRBD2 aligns across 9 bases. The CDR3 sequence is 15 residues long. Germline V gene lookup returns CDR1 KGHSH and CDR2 LQKENI. After removal of 6 bases from V and 5 bases from J, the junction contained 11 bases not matched to a gene. The CDR3 loop is CASSPPIAGAHEQYF. The CDR3 bases are TGTGCCAGCTCCCCTCCGATAGCGGGAGCCCACGAGCAGTACTTC.

The chain employs TRBV9 and TRBJ2-3; D possibly corresponds to TRBD2 (6 bases). The CDR3 is 16 amino acids. Germline V lookup: CDR1 SGDLS, CDR2 YYNGEE. V was trimmed by 1 base and J by 2 bases, leaving 14 bases between them. CDR3 loop: CASSVWSSGITDTQYF. In DNA form, the CDR3 reads TGTGCCAGCAGCGTATGGAGTAGCGGAATCACAGATACGCAGTATTTT. Together with reference TRBV9 and TRBJ2-3, the CDR3 gives the full variable domain: DSGVTQTPKHLITATGQRVTLRCSPRSGDLSVYWYQQSLDQGLQFLIQYYNGEERAKGNILERFSAQQFPDLHSELNLSSLELGDSALYFCASSVWSSGITDTQYFGPGTRLTVL.

The chain combines TRBV11-2 with TRBJ2-7; TRBD2 agrees at 7 bases. CDR1 SGHAT and CDR2 FQNNGV come from the germline V gene. V gave up 4 bases and J gave up 3 bases; unmatched junction bases: 12. The CDR3 runs 16 residues. The CDR3: CASSSLSSGPNYEQYF. The DNA of the CDR3 is TGTGCCAGCAGCTCCCTATCTAGCGGACCCAACTACGAGCAGTACTTC.

This sequence joins TRBV5-1 and TRBJ2-3; 13 bases agree with TRBD2. Losses at the gene ends were 4 bases for V and 3 bases for J; bases not matched to a gene: 14. Germline-derived CDR1 and CDR2 are SGHRS and YFSETQ. The CDR3 totals 19 residues. The CDR3 DNA follows: TGCGCCAGCAGCCCGACCGGGACTAGCGGGATTCTCGGTACAGATACGCAGTATTTT. Its protein product is CASSPTGTSGILGTDTQYF.

The rearrangement joins TRBV7-8 to TRBJ2-7; D gene uncertain. Germline V CDR1 and CDR2: SGHVS, FQNEAQ. V gave up 5 bases and J gave up 1 base, with 9 bases separating them. The CDR3 is made up of 13 amino acids. CDR3 sequence reads: CASSPTVSYEQYF. The CDR3, as DNA: TGTGCCAGCAGCCCAACGGTTTCCTACGAGCAGTACTTC.

This chain links TRBV6-1 with TRBJ1-4; 7 bases line up with TRBD1. The ends lost 2 bases at V and 3 bases at J; junction bases unmatched: 6. This CDR3 is 16 amino acids long. Germline assignment: CDR1 MNHNS and CDR2 SASEGT. Written as DNA, the CDR3 is TGTGCCAGCAGTGAACTCCTGGGACAGCCTAATGAAAAACTGTTTTTT. This sequence encodes CASSELLGQPNEKLFF.

This clone has only a few counts. The chain recombines TRBV27 with TRBJ2-1; possibly TRBD2 for D (5 bases). This CDR3 contains 14 residues. Germline V CDR1 and CDR2: MNHEY, SMNVEV (reference sequence). V lost 5 bases and J lost 3, with 11 bases in between. This chain's CDR3 is CASSRSGIYNEQFF. In nucleotides, the CDR3 is TGTGCCAGCAGTAGGTCCGGGATCTACAATGAGCAGTTCTTC.